A selection of T cell receptor beta chains follows, all from one sample in a study of blood T cells in healthy people across ages. From the 5' RACE reads, TCRdb called clonotypes with MiXCR, one entry per CDR3 protein. The table shows 600,000 to 900,000 distinct CDR3 sequences, with roughly 25% occurring only once. The sample was also reused in another study, on T cells of mothers and their children.

Source material: blood. The origin of the receptors is a boy aged 5 to 17 in good health. Both conserved end residues are part of each CDR3. The D gene is left open where the match is weak. Rows give clone size only sometimes, using once, few, many, or a class for an expanded clone.

J gene,D gene,V gene,clone size,CDR3 protein,CDR3 DNA
TRBJ1-4,TRBD1,TRBV11-2,NA,CASSLVADRLATNEKLFF,TGTGCCAGCAGCTTAGTAGCGGACAGGCTCGCAACTAATGAAAAGCTGTTTTTT
TRBJ2-5,NA,TRBV5-1,NA,CASSLLSGSQETQYF,TGCGCCAGCAGCTTGCTGTCAGGGAGTCAAGAGACCCAGTACTTC
TRBJ2-1,NA,TRBV7-6,few,CASSLASTVASYNEQFF,TGTGCTAGCAGCTTAGCGTCGACAGTGGCCTCCTACAATGAGCAGTTCTTC
TRBJ2-5,NA,TRBV7-2,NA,CASSLERTAQETQYF,TGTGCCAGCAGCTTAGAGCGGACAGCACAAGAGACCCAGTACTTC
TRBJ1-2,NA,TRBV25-1,few,CASRADDNNYGYTF,TGTGCCAGCAGAGCCGATGACAACAACTATGGCTACACCTTC
TRBJ2-5,NA,TRBV7-6,NA,CASSLIGGEETQYF,TGTGCCAGCAGCTTAATAGGGGGGGAAGAGACCCAGTACTTC
TRBJ1-2,NA,TRBV7-3,NA,CASSLTRGGYGYTF,TGTGCCAGCAGCTTAACGCGAGGTGGCTATGGCTACACCTTC
TRBJ1-2,NA,TRBV5-1,NA,CASFPFFISNYGYTF,TGCGCCAGTTTCCCGTTTTTCATCTCTAACTATGGCTACACCTTC
TRBJ2-7,NA,TRBV10-2,NA,CASSEWGHGGYEQYF,TGCGCCAGCAGTGAGTGGGGGCATGGGGGGTACGAGCAGTACTTC
TRBJ2-4,NA,TRBV20-1,few,CSARDASLAKNIQYF,TGCAGTGCTAGAGATGCAAGTCTAGCCAAAAACATTCAGTACTTC
TRBJ1-5,NA,TRBV6-2/TRBV6-3,NA,CTSSYYPLPQHF,TGTACCAGCAGTTACTACCCCCTGCCCCAGCATTTT
TRBJ2-3,TRBD1,TRBV13,few,CASSWGQGGDTQYF,TGTGCCAGCAGCTGGGGACAGGGAGGAGATACGCAGTATTTT
TRBJ1-5,NA,TRBV27,few,CASRTADQPQHF,TGTGCCAGCAGGACGGCGGATCAGCCCCAGCATTTT
TRBJ1-1,NA,TRBV24-1,NA,CATSDLFEAFF,TGTGCCACCAGTGATTTGTTTGAAGCTTTCTTT
TRBJ2-1,TRBD2,TRBV3-1,few,CASSNPSGQWNNEQFF,TGTGCCAGCAGCAACCCTAGCGGGCAATGGAACAATGAGCAGTTCTTC
TRBJ2-5,NA,TRBV7-9,NA,CASSLRRAAEETQYF,TGTGCCAGCAGCTTGAGGAGGGCGGCAGAAGAGACCCAGTACTTC
TRBJ1-6,TRBD1,TRBV12-3/TRBV12-4,NA,CASSLTGGLNSYNSPLHF,TGTGCCAGCAGCCTAACAGGGGGCCTTAACTCCTATAATTCACCCCTCCACTTT
TRBJ2-7,TRBD2,TRBV7-9,NA,CASSPPAGTSNSYEQYF,TGTGCCAGCAGCCCACCGGCCGGGACTAGCAACTCCTACGAGCAGTACTTC
TRBJ2-3,NA,TRBV11-2,few,CASSARDTQYF,TGTGCCAGCAGCGCGCGAGATACGCAGTATTTT
TRBJ1-2,NA,TRBV29-1,NA,CSVGQESHGYTF,TGCAGCGTTGGACAGGAATCCCATGGCTACACCTTC
TRBJ2-1,TRBD1,TRBV18,many,CASSSGQGSYNEQFF,TGTGCCAGCTCATCAGGACAGGGCTCCTACAATGAGCAGTTCTTC
TRBJ1-2,NA,TRBV28,NA,CASSSGWGSGYGYTF,TGTGCCAGCAGTTCGGGTTGGGGCTCTGGCTATGGCTACACCTTC
TRBJ1-1,TRBD1,TRBV12-3/TRBV12-4,NA,CASSGGQTNTEAFF,TGTGCCAGCAGTGGGGGACAGACGAACACTGAAGCTTTCTTT
TRBJ2-3,TRBD2,TRBV9,NA,CASSAGPGLGTDTQYF,TGTGCCAGCAGCGCTGGTCCGGGACTAGGAACAGATACGCAGTATTTT
TRBJ2-7,NA,TRBV5-4,NA,CASSSYREAYEQYF,TGTGCCAGCAGCTCCTACAGAGAGGCCTACGAGCAGTACTTC
TRBJ2-5,NA,TRBV7-2,few,CASSLVATRETQYF,TGTGCCAGCAGCTTAGTAGCGACTAGAGAGACCCAGTACTTC
TRBJ2-1,TRBD1,TRBV5-1,NA,CASSSGQGAFNEQFF,TGCGCCAGCAGCTCCGGACAGGGGGCCTTCAATGAGCAGTTCTTC
TRBJ2-5,TRBD1,TRBV25-1,few,CASSEDRVPGEAQYF,TGTGCCAGCAGTGAGGACAGGGTCCCCGGAGAGGCCCAGTACTTC
TRBJ1-2,NA,TRBV5-5,few,CASSLRVRDRRFDNYGYTF,TGTGCCAGCAGCTTACGGGTCCGGGACCGGCGTTTCGATAACTATGGCTACACCTTC
TRBJ2-5,TRBD2,TRBV4-1,NA,CASSQDQRWTSGGALETQYF,TGCGCCAGCAGCCAAGATCAGAGGTGGACTAGCGGGGGGGCGTTGGAGACCCAGTACTTC
TRBJ1-2,TRBD1,TRBV6-2/TRBV6-3,NA,CASSETGGHGYTF,TGTGCCAGCAGCGAGACAGGGGGCCATGGCTACACCTTC
TRBJ1-4,TRBD1,TRBV6-5,NA,CASSYSGGQGGEKLFF,TGTGCCAGCAGTTACTCGGGGGGACAGGGTGGGGAAAAACTGTTTTTT
TRBJ1-2,NA,TRBV5-1,NA,CASSFLPRTAYGYTF,TGCGCCAGCAGCTTCCTGCCTAGGACAGCCTATGGCTACACCTTC
TRBJ2-7,NA,TRBV9,NA,CASSPAGNSYEQYF,TGTGCCAGCAGCCCAGCCGGGAACTCCTACGAGCAGTACTTC
TRBJ2-5,NA,TRBV29-1,NA,CSAGMSGTQYF,TGCAGCGCCGGGATGTCAGGGACCCAGTACTTC
TRBJ2-1,TRBD1,TRBV7-9,NA,CASSSDRVSYNEQFF,TGTGCCAGCAGCTCCGACAGGGTCTCCTACAATGAGCAGTTCTTC
TRBJ2-5,NA,TRBV10-3,few,CAISESTRQETQYF,TGTGCCATCAGTGAGTCCACCCGGCAAGAGACCCAGTACTTC
TRBJ2-7,NA,TRBV7-2,NA,CASSLSSATYEQYF,TGTGCCAGCAGCTTATCCTCGGCCACCTACGAGCAGTACTTC
TRBJ2-1,TRBD2,TRBV3-1,few,CASSQRGGTYNEQFF,TGTGCCAGCAGCCAACGGGGGGGTACCTACAATGAGCAGTTCTTC
TRBJ1-5,TRBD1,TRBV28,NA,CASRRTGQGHNQPQHF,TGTGCCAGCAGGCGGACGGGACAGGGTCACAATCAGCCCCAGCATTTT